This passage covers 9 T cell receptor beta chains from one sample sequenced in a study of shared clonotypes between healthy human individuals. Sequencing was performed with immunoSEQ multiplex PCR; in TCRdb, only in-frame clones are kept and a portion is missing. The sample yields roughly 2.2 million clones, 85% to 95% seen once. The sequenced sample consisted of naive CD4+ T cells from PBMCs. The subset was: CD45RA+ positively selected. All receptors come from a man aged 18 to 30 in good health. Some clones in this sample may be carry-over from other donors' samples.

The J gene is TRBJ1-4, the V gene TRBV11-2; D call uncertain. Trimming cost V 2 bases and J 5 bases, with 12 bases left between them. The CDR3 is 15 amino acids. Germline assignment: CDR1 SGHAT and CDR2 FQNNGV. The CDR3 reads CASSLTAGVNEKLFF. The CDR3 DNA reads TGTGCCAGCAGCTTAACAGCCGGGGTGAATGAAAAACTGTTTTTT.

The J gene is TRBJ2-7, the V gene TRBV29-1; TRBD1 aligns across 10 bases. This CDR3 spans 13 amino acids. V lost 6 bases and J lost 5; bases outside the gene matches: 7. The V gene's germline CDR1 is SQVTM and CDR2 ANQGSEA. This chain's CDR3 is CSVSRDRGNEQYF. CDR3 DNA sequence: TGCAGCGTGTCCCGGGACAGGGGAAACGAGCAGTACTTC.

The chain joins TRBV9 to TRBJ2-1; 11 nucleotides align to TRBD2. Germline assignment: CDR1 SGDLS and CDR2 YYNGEE. The CDR3 extends over 16 amino acids. Germline trimming cut 1 base from V and 8 bases from J; bases unmatched to any gene: 8. CDR3 bases: TGTGCCAGCAGCGTACAGCAGACTAGCGGGATTTATGAGCAGTTCTTC. Protein sequence: CASSVQQTSGIYEQFF.

In DNA form, the CDR3 reads TGTGCCAGCACCGACGGGGTTGGCTACACCTTC. The encoded protein is CASTDGVGYTF. This sequence joins TRBV6-1 and TRBJ1-2; D call uncertain. The CDR3 runs to 11 residues. The germline V gene encodes CDR1 MNHNS and CDR2 SASEGT. Trimming removed 7 bases at V and 7 bases at J, with 10 bases between.

The genes are TRBV29-1 and TRBJ1-2; D ambiguous. This CDR3 is 14 amino acids long. Trimming pared 7 bases from V and 2 bases from J, leaving 17 bases between. CDR1 is SQVTM and CDR2 is ANQGSEA in the germline V gene. The CDR3 protein is CSAPGNQGNYGYTF. As DNA, the CDR3 is TGCAGCGCCCCCGGGAATCAAGGGAACTATGGCTACACCTTC.

For the CDR3, the DNA is TGTGCCAGCAGCACCCACGGGAGCAATCAGCCCCAGCATTTT. It encodes CASSTHGSNQPQHF. The rearrangement joins TRBV2 to TRBJ1-5; D remains ambiguous. The CDR3 is 14 amino acids. Germline CDR1 is SNHLY and CDR2 is FYNNEI. V gave up 6 bases and J gave up 1 base, with 10 bases separating them.

Turning to this clone: In the same sample, other DNA sequences code for this CDR3. The genes are TRBV5-1 and TRBJ1-1, with D possibly TRBD1 on 5 matching bases. Looked up from germline, CDR1 is SGHRS and CDR2 is YFSETQ. This CDR3 region has 15 residues. Trimming shortened V by 0 bases and J by 1 base, and 10 bases separated the two germline ends. In nucleotides, the CDR3 is TGCGCCAGCAGCTTGGTGGCAGGGTCGAACACTGAAGCTTTCTTT. This encodes CASSLVAGSNTEAFF.

The genes are TRBV21-1 and TRBJ2-2; TRBD2 is the table's D call, not checked against the DNA. TRBV21-1 is shown as a pseudogene. The CDR3 has 17 residues. In nucleotides, the CDR3 is TGTGCCAGCACCACCGCCCCGCGGCCTAAGCCCGCCGGGGAGCTGTTTTTT. Encoded protein: CASTTAPRPKPAGELFF.

This chain uses TRBV7-2 with TRBJ2-5; no clear D. The V and J ends lost 0 bases and 5 bases respectively, with 10 bases between them. Germline V gene sequence: CDR1 SGHTA, CDR2 FQGNSA. This CDR3 spans 14 amino acids. The CDR3 region has the DNA TGTGCCAGCAGCTTAGCCCTGTGGACGGAGACCCAGTACTTC. The encoded protein is CASSLALWTETQYF.